The rows below give T cell receptor beta chains drawn from one sample of a study of OX40 agonist ivuxolimab in advanced cancers. TCRdb's table, derived via immunoSEQ multiplex PCR, lists solely in-frame clones and lacks some. Of tens of thousands of clones listed, around 87% are singletons. This material consisted of CD4+ or CD8+ T cells sorted from blood, taken in a trial of the OX40 agonist ivuxolimab. The receptors here all came from an adult with an advanced solid tumor such as melanoma, head and neck, liver or kidney cancer. The CDR3 runs from the conserved cysteine through the conserved F or W. Fields, in order: J gene, clone size, V gene, D gene, CDR3 length, CDR3 DNA, CDR3 protein. D genes are given only for firm matches. A row's size may be missing; if present it is once, few, many or a size class.

TRBJ2-2 | NA | TRBV28 | TRBD1 | 18 | TGTGCCAGCACCTTCCCCGCAGGGGGCGCCCTCTGGACCGGGGAGCTGTTTTTT | CASTFPAGGALWTGELFF
TRBJ1-1 | NA | TRBV27 | TRBD1 | 14 | TGTGCCAGCAGTTCCTTGACAGGGGACACTGAAGCTTTCTTT | CASSSLTGDTEAFF
TRBJ2-3 | NA | TRBV5-8 | TRBD2 | 15 | TGTGCCAGCAGTCTGCTGACTAGCGGCACAGATACGCAGTATTTT | CASSLLTSGTDTQYF
TRBJ1-2 | NA | TRBV7-9 | NA | 15 | TGTGCCAGCAGCTTAGTAGCCCTAGCTAACTATGGCTACACCTTC | CASSLVALANYGYTF
TRBJ2-7 | NA | TRBV7-9 | NA | 16 | TGTGCCAGCAGCCCGAAAGACAGGCGCAGCTCCTACGAGCAGTACTTC | CASSPKDRRSSYEQYF
TRBJ2-1 | NA | TRBV10-3 | NA | 13 | TGTGCCATCACGGCGAGCTCCTACAATGAGCAGTTCTTC | CAITASSYNEQFF
TRBJ2-7 | NA | TRBV19 | TRBD1 | 16 | TGTGCCAGTAGGTCCACAGGGGTCCCAGGGACCTACGAGCAGTACTTC | CASRSTGVPGTYEQYF
TRBJ1-2 | NA | TRBV27 | NA | 16 | TGTGCCAGCAGTTTCCTCGGGACTCTCCAAGGGGAGGGCTACACCTTC | CASSFLGTLQGEGYTF
TRBJ2-2 | NA | TRBV11-2 | NA | 15 | TGTGCCAGCAGCTTTGAGGCAGGGGAGGACGGGGAGCTGTTTTTT | CASSFEAGEDGELFF
TRBJ2-4 | NA | TRBV21-1 | NA | 15 | TGTGCCAGTGCGTGGGGTCGGGAAACCAAAAACATTCAGTACTTC | CASAWGRETKNIQYF
TRBJ1-1 | once | TRBV5-1 | TRBD1 | 17 | TGCGCCAGCAGCTTGGTGGGACAGGGGCCGTGGGACTCTGAAGCTTTCTTT | CASSLVGQGPWDSEAFF
TRBJ2-4 | NA | TRBV6-1 | NA | 17 | TGTGCCAGCAGTGAAGACGGAAGGGGACCCGCCAAAAACATTCAGTACTTC | CASSEDGRGPAKNIQYF
TRBJ1-4 | once | TRBV2 | TRBD1 | 15 | TGTGCCAGCAGACGGACAGGGAACTCTAATGAAAAACTGTTTTTT | CASRRTGNSNEKLFF
TRBJ2-3 | NA | TRBV6-1 | NA | 12 | TGTGCCAGCAGTGCGCTCACAGATACGCAGTATTTT | CASSALTDTQYF
TRBJ1-1 | NA | TRBV4-1 | NA | 12 | TGCGCCAGCAGCCAAGGGGGACCTGAAGCTTTCTTT | CASSQGGPEAFF
TRBJ2-3 | once | TRBV13 | NA | 12 | TGTGCCAGCAGCCCCGCGACAGATACGCAGTATTTT | CASSPATDTQYF
TRBJ1-2 | NA | TRBV6-5 | NA | 12 | TGTGCCGCCAGAGGGGGTATTGAGGGCTACACCTTC | CAARGGIEGYTF
TRBJ2-2 | medium-sized | TRBV9 | NA | 16 | TGTGCCAGCAGCGTATCCGGGACATCGAACACCGGGGAGCTGTTTTTT | CASSVSGTSNTGELFF
TRBJ2-7 | NA | TRBV10-3 | NA | 14 | TGTGCCATCATGGGGGCGGGTTCCGACTACGAGCAGTACTTC | CAIMGAGSDYEQYF
TRBJ2-1 | NA | TRBV19 | NA | 12 | TGTGCCAGTAGTATAGGTTTCGATGAGCAGTTCTTC | CASSIGFDEQFF
TRBJ2-2 | NA | TRBV19 | TRBD1 | 16 | TGTGCCAGTAGTCTACGGACAGGGTCGTACACCGGGGAGCTGTTTTTT | CASSLRTGSYTGELFF
TRBJ2-5 | NA | TRBV7-9 | NA | 14 | TGTGCCAGCAGCTCTGAGGGAGCCCGGGAGACCCAGTACTTC | CASSSEGARETQYF
TRBJ2-1 | NA | TRBV6-1 | TRBD1 | 18 | TGTGCCAGCAGTGAAGTTGGGGGACAGGGGCGATCCTACAATGAGCAGTTCTTC | CASSEVGGQGRSYNEQFF
TRBJ1-2 | NA | TRBV27 | TRBD1 | 17 | TGTGCCAGCAGTCCCCCCAGGACAGGACAATCCCCCTATGGCTACACCTTC | CASSPPRTGQSPYGYTF
TRBJ2-7 | NA | TRBV10-1 | NA | 15 | TGCGCCAGCAGTGAGCCGTTTGGGGGTACCTACGAGCAGTACTTC | CASSEPFGGTYEQYF
TRBJ2-5 | NA | TRBV6-6 | NA | 15 | TGTGCCAGCAGTTACCAGGTGGGGGACCAAGAGACCCAGTACTTC | CASSYQVGDQETQYF
TRBJ1-4 | NA | TRBV28 | TRBD1 | 15 | TGTGCCAGCAGTCCGGGGACAGGGGTTAGGGAAAAACTGTTTTTT | CASSPGTGVREKLFF
TRBJ2-7 | NA | TRBV7-8 | TRBD1 | 14 | TGTGCCACCTTTACTGGGACAGCCTCTTACGAGCAGTACTTC | CATFTGTASYEQYF
TRBJ2-3 | NA | TRBV6-6 | NA | 16 | TGTGCCAGCAGAATGGAGCGTAAGACTTCGAAAGATACGCAGTATTTT | CASRMERKTSKDTQYF
TRBJ2-1 | once | TRBV10-2 | NA | 16 | TGCGCCAGCAGCCGGACGGTTCTTACAGGGTACAATGAGCAGTTCTTC | CASSRTVLTGYNEQFF
TRBJ2-5 | once | TRBV18 | TRBD2 | 16 | TGTGCCAGCTCACCCGCACTAGCGGGGGACCAAGAGACCCAGTACTTC | CASSPALAGDQETQYF
TRBJ1-5 | NA | TRBV27 | NA | 14 | TGTGCCAGCAGTTTTAGTATGGGGGATCAGCCCCAGCATTTT | CASSFSMGDQPQHF
TRBJ2-5 | NA | TRBV15 | TRBD1 | 14 | TGTGCCACCAGCAGGGGGGACAGTGAAGAGACCCAGTACTTC | CATSRGDSEETQYF
TRBJ2-7 | medium-sized | TRBV6-4 | TRBD2 | 16 | TGTGCCATTCCCGGGGGGGGGTTTACCTTCTCCTACGAGCAGTACTTC | CAIPGGGFTFSYEQYF
TRBJ2-1 | NA | TRBV4-2 | TRBD2 | 13 | TGTGCCAGCAGCCAAGAGGGAGGGAATGAGCAGTTCTTC | CASSQEGGNEQFF
TRBJ1-1 | NA | TRBV7-9 | NA | 13 | TGTGCCAGCAGCTTGGGGACGAACACTGAAGCTTTCTTT | CASSLGTNTEAFF
TRBJ2-7 | NA | TRBV14 | TRBD1 | 17 | TGTGCCAGCAGCCAAGCAATTGGGAGACAGGGCCTCTACGAGCAGTACTTC | CASSQAIGRQGLYEQYF
TRBJ2-7 | NA | TRBV7-8 | TRBD2 | 13 | TGTGCCAGCAGTTGGGGACTAGCGTTCGAGCAGTACTTC | CASSWGLAFEQYF
TRBJ1-1 | NA | TRBV6-5 | NA | 13 | TGTGCCAGCAGCCCGACAGGGAACACTGAAGCTTTCTTT | CASSPTGNTEAFF
TRBJ1-2 | NA | TRBV2 | NA | 14 | TGTGCCAGCAGAGAAGTAGATGTTAACTATGGCTACACCTTC | CASREVDVNYGYTF
TRBJ2-7 | once | TRBV27 | NA | 15 | TGTGCCAGCAGCTCCATCGAAGAAGGGAATTACGAGCAGTACTTC | CASSSIEEGNYEQYF
TRBJ1-2 | NA | TRBV27 | NA | 14 | TGTGCCAGCAGTTTAAGGAACAACAACTATGGCTACACCTTC | CASSLRNNNYGYTF
TRBJ1-2 | NA | TRBV19 | TRBD1 | 13 | TGTGCCAGTAGTCCGGGACAGAGCTATGGCTACACCTTC | CASSPGQSYGYTF
TRBJ2-1 | NA | TRBV5-1 | NA | 13 | TGCGCCAGCAGCTCCAGGGTCAACAATGAGCAGTTCTTC | CASSSRVNNEQFF
TRBJ2-1 | NA | TRBV19 | NA | 11 | TGTGCCAGTAGTATTTACAATGAGCAGTTCTTC | CASSIYNEQFF
TRBJ1-1 | NA | TRBV5-1 | NA | 15 | TGCGCCAGCAGCTTGGGCGAAGGTAAAGTCACTGAAGCTTTCTTT | CASSLGEGKVTEAFF
TRBJ1-4 | NA | TRBV5-1 | NA | 15 | TGCGCCAGCAGCCTGACAGGAGCCTCTAATGAAAAACTGTTTTTT | CASSLTGASNEKLFF
TRBJ2-3 | NA | TRBV9 | TRBD2 | 15 | TGTGCCAGCAGCGTATGGGCTAGCGGGGGAGATACGCAGTATTTT | CASSVWASGGDTQYF
TRBJ2-7 | NA | TRBV15 | NA | 14 | TGTGCCACCAGCCCAGATCGGAGCTCCTACGAGCAGTACTTC | CATSPDRSSYEQYF
TRBJ2-7 | NA | TRBV11-2 | TRBD2 | 15 | TGTGCCAGCAGCTTAGGGCCTAGCGGGGCCTACGAGCAGTACTTC | CASSLGPSGAYEQYF
TRBJ2-2 | NA | TRBV13 | TRBD2 | 15 | TGTGCCAGCAGCTTAATAGCGGGGGGCACCGGGGAGCTGTTTTTT | CASSLIAGGTGELFF
TRBJ2-7 | NA | TRBV29-1 | TRBD1 | 16 | TGCAGCGTTGAAGTGGGGAAACGGGACAGACCCTACGAGCAGTACTTC | CSVEVGKRDRPYEQYF